A single TCR beta chain is shown here with its context. Its matching antigen is unknown. This specimen comes from a study of chemoradiotherapy in HPV16-positive cancers. Regarding the study as a whole: HPV-responsive T-cell expansion during chemoradiotherapy was linked to improved recurrence-free survival in HPV16-positive patients.

After removal of 2 bases from V and 9 bases from J, the junction contained 2 bases not matched to a gene. The length of the CDR3 is 13 residues. Germline assignment: CDR1 MDHEN and CDR2 SYDVKM. The data were produced by immunoSEQ multiplex PCR, yet TCRdb's version contains in-frame clones alone and is incomplete. This sample yields several thousand clones, of which about 88% are seen a single time; under 3% belongs to the top ten. Repeated repertoire sampling spanned the course of chemoradiotherapy. The chain uses TRBV28 and TRBJ2-2; 8 bases are shared with TRBD1. Sample: tumor tissue, taken from a patient who underwent chemoradiotherapy. The TCR sequence derives from a human donor with HPV-associated anogenital cancer. The CDR3 loop is CASSLIRGRELFF. In DNA form, the CDR3 reads TGTGCCAGCAGTTTAATCAGGGGGCGGGAGCTGTTTTTT.